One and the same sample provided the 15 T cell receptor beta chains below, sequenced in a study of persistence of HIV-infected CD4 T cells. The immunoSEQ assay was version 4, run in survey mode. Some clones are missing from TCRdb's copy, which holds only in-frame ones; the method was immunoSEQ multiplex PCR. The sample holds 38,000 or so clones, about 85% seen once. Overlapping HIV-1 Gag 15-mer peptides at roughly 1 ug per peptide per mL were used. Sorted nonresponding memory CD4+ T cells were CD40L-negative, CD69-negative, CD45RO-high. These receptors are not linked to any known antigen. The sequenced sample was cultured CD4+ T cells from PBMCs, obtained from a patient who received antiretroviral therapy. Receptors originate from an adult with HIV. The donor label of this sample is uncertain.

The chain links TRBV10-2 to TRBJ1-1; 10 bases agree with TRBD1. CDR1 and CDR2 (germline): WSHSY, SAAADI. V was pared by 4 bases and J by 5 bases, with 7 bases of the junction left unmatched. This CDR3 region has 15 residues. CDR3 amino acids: CASSGQGATVTEAFF. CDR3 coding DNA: TGCGCCAGCAGTGGACAGGGGGCAACTGTGACTGAAGCTTTCTTT.

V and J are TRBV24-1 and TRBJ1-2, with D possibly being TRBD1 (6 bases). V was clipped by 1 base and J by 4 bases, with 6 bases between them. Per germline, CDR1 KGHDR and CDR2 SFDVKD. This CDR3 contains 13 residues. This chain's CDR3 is CATSDFRGYGYTF. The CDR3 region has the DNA TGTGCCACCAGTGATTTCAGGGGCTATGGCTACACCTTC.

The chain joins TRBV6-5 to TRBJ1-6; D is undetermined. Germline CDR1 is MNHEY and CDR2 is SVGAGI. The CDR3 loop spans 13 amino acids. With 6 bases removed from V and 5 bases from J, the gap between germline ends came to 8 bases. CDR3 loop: CASRRADNSPLHF. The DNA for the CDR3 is TGTGCCAGCAGGAGGGCCGATAATTCACCCCTCCACTTT.

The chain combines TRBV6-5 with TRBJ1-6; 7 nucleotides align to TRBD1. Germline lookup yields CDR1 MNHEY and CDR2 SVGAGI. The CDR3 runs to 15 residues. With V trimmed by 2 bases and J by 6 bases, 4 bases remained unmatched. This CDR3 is CASSYAGQVNSPLHF. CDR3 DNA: TGTGCCAGCAGTTACGCCGGACAGGTTAATTCACCCCTCCACTTT.

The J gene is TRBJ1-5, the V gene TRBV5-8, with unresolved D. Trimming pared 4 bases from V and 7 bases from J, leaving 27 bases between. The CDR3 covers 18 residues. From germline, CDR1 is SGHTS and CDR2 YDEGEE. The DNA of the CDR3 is TGTGCCAGCAGCCTGGCCGGCGGGTCGGGAGGCAGTTACCAGCCCCAGCATTTT. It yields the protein CASSLAGGSGGSYQPQHF.

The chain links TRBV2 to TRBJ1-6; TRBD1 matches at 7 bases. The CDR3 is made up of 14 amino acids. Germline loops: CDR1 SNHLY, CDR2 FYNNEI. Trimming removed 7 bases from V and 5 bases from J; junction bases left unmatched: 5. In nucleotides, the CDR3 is TGTGCCAGCACGCGGGACAGAGATAATTCACCCCTCCACTTT. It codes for CASTRDRDNSPLHF.

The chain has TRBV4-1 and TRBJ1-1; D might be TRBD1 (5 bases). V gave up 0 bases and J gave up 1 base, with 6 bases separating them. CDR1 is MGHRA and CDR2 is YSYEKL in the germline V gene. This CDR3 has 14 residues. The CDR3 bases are TGCGCCAGCAGCCAAGAGGGACGGAACACTGAAGCTTTCTTT. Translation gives CASSQEGRNTEAFF.

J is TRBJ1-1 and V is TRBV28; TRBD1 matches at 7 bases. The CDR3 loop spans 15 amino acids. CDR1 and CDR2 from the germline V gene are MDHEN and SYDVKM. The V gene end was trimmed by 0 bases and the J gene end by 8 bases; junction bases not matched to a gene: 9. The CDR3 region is CASSLWGRTGGEAFF. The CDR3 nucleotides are TGTGCCAGCAGTTTATGGGGACGGACAGGCGGCGAAGCTTTCTTT.

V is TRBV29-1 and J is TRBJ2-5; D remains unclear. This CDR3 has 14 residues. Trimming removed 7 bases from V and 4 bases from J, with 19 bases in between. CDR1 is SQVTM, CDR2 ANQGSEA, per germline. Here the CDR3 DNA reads TGCAGCGCCATGACGCTATCCCAACCAGAGACCCAGTACTTC. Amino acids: CSAMTLSQPETQYF.

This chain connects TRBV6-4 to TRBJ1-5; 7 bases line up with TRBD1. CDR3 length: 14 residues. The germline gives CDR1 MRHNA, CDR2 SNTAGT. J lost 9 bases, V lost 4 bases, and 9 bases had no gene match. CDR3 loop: CASSVDRAEGPQHF. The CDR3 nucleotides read TGTGCCAGCAGTGTAGACAGGGCCGAGGGGCCCCAGCATTTT.

The CDR3 DNA is TGCGCCAGCAGCAGGTCGCAGGACCGCACCGGGGAGCTGTTTTTT. Protein sequence: CASSRSQDRTGELFF. The genes are TRBV10-1 and TRBJ2-2, with unresolved D. This CDR3 region has 15 residues. CDR1 is WNHNN and CDR2 is SYGVQD in the germline V gene (reference sequence). Trimming shortened V by 6 bases and J by 4 bases, and 15 bases separated the two germline ends.

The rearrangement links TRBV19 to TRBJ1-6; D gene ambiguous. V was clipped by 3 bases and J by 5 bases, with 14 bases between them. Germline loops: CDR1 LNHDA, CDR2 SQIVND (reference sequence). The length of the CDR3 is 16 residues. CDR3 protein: CASSIASGFDNSPLHF. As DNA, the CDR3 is TGTGCCAGTAGTATCGCGTCGGGCTTTGATAATTCACCCCTCCACTTT.

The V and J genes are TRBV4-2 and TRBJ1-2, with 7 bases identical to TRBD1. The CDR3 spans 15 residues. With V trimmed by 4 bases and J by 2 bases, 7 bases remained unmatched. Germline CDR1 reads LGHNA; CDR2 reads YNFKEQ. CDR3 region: CASSPTDRENYGYTF. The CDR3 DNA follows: TGTGCCAGCAGCCCCACCGACAGGGAGAACTATGGCTACACCTTC.

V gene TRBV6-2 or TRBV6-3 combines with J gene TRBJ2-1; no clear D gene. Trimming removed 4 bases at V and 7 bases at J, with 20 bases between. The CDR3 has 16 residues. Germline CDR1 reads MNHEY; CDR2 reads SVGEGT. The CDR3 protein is CASSSAQDWLGNEQFF. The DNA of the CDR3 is TGTGCCAGCAGTTCTGCTCAGGATTGGCTTGGGAATGAGCAGTTCTTC.

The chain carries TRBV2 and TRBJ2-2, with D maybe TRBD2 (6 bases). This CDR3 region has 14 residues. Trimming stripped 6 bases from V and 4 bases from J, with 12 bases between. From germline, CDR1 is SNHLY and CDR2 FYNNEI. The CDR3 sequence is CASRGLGATGELFF. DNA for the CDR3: TGTGCCAGCAGGGGACTCGGGGCCACCGGGGAGCTGTTTTTT.